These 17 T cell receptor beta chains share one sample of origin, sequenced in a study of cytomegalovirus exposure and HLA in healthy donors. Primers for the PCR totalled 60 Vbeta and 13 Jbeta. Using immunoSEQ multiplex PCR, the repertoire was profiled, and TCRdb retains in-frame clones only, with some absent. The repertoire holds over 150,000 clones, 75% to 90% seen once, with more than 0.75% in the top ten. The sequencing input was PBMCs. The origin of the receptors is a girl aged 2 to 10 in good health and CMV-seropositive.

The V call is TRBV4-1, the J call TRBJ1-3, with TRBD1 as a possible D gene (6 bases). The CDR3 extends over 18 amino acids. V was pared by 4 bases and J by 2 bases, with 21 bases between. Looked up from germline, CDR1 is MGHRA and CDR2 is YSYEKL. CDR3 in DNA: TGCGCCAGCAGCCGCGGTGGCAGGTGGGGGCGTGCTGGAAACACCATATATTTT. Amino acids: CASSRGGRWGRAGNTIYF.

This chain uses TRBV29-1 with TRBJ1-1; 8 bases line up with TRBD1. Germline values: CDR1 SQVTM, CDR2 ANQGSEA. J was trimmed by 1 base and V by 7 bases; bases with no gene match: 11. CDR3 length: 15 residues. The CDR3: CSAPDVGTGNTEAFF. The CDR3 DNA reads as TGCAGCGCCCCCGATGTCGGGACAGGGAACACTGAAGCTTTCTTT.

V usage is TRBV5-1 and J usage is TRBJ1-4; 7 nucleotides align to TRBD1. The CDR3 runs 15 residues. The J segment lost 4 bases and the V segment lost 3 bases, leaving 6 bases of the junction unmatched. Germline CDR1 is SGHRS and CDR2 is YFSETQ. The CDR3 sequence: CASSSQGQNNEKLFF. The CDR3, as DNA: TGCGCCAGCAGCTCTCAGGGACAGAATAATGAAAAACTGTTTTTT.

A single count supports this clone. The CDR3 sequence is CASSPHYREQYF. The CDR3 DNA reads as TGTGCCAGCAGCCCCCACTATAGGGAGCAGTACTTC. The chain carries TRBV13 and TRBJ2-7; D unresolved. CDR1 PRHDT and CDR2 FYEKMQ come from the germline V gene (reference sequence). The V and J ends lost 5 bases and 7 bases respectively, with 12 bases between them. The CDR3 is made up of 12 amino acids. The full variable domain, with the rest looked up from reference TRBV13 and TRBJ2-7, is AAGVIQSPRHLIKEKRETATLKCYPIPRHDTVYWYQQGPGQDPQFLISFYEKMQSDKGSIPDRFSAQQFSDYHSELNMSSLELGDSALYFCASSPHYREQYFGPGTRLTVT.

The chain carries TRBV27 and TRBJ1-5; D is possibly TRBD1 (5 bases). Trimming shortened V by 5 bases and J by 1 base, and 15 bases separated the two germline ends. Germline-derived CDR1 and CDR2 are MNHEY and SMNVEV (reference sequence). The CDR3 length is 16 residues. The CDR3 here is CASSPRQFRSNQPQHF. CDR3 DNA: TGTGCCAGCAGTCCCCGACAGTTTAGGAGCAATCAGCCCCAGCATTTT.

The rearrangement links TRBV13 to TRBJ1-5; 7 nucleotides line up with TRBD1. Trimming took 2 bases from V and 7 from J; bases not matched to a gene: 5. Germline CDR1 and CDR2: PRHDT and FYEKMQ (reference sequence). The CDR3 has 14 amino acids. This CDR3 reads CASSLRPGGQPQHF. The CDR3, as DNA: TGTGCCAGCAGCTTAAGACCAGGGGGGCAGCCCCAGCATTTT.

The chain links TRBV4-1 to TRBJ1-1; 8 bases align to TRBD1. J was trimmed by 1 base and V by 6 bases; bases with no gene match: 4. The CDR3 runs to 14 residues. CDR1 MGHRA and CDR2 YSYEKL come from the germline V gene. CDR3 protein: CASRPGTGNTEAFF. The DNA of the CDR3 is TGCGCCAGCAGGCCCGGGACAGGGAACACTGAAGCTTTCTTT.

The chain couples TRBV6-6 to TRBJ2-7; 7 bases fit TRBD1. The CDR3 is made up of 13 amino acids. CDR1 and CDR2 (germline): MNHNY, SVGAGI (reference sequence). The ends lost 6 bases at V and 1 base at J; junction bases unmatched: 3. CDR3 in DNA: TGTGCCAGCAGAGGGACAGAGTCCTACGAGCAGTACTTC. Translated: CASRGTESYEQYF.

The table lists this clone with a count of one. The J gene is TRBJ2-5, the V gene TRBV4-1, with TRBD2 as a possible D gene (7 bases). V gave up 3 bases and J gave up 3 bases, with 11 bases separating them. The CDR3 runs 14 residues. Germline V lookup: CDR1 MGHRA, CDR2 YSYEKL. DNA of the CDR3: TGCGCCAGCAGCCAGGGAGGGGGGGAAGAGACCCAGTACTTC. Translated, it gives CASSQGGGEETQYF.

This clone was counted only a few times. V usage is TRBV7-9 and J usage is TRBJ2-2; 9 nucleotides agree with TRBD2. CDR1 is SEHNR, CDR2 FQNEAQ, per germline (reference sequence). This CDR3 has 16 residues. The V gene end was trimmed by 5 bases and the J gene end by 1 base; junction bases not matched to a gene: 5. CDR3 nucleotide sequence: TGTGCCAGCAGCCCTGCTAGCGGGATGAACACCGGGGAGCTGTTTTTT. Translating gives CASSPASGMNTGELFF.

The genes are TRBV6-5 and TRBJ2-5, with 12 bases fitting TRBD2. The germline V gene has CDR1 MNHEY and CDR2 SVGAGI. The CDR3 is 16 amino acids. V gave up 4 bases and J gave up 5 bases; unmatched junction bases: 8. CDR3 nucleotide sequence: TGTGCCAGCAGTTCACGCAGGACTAGCGGGGTGGAGACCCAGTACTTC. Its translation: CASSSRRTSGVETQYF.

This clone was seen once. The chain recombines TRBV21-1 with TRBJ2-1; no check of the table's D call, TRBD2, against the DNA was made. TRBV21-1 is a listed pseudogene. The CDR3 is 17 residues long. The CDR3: CASSKGRRGSINNEQFF. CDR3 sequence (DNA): TGTGCCAGCAGCAAAGGGCGGCGGGGGTCGATTAACAATGAGCAGTTCTTC.

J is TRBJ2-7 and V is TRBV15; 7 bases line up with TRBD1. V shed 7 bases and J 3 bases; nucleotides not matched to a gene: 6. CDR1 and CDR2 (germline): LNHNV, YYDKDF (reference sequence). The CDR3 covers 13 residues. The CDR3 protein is CATKRAGGYEQYF. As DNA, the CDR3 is TGTGCCACCAAAAGGGCAGGGGGCTACGAGCAGTACTTC.

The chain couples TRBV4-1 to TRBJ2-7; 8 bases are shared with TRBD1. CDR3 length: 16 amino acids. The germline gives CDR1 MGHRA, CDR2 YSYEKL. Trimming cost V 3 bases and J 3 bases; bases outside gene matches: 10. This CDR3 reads CASSHRGQGNFYEQYF. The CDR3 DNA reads TGCGCCAGCAGCCACCGAGGACAGGGAAATTTCTACGAGCAGTACTTC.

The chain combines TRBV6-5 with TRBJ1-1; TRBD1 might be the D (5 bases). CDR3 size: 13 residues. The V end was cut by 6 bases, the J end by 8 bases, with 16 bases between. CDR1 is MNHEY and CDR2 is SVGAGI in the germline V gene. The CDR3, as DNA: TGTGCCAGCAGCTACAGGCAGTCGGGAGAAGCTTTCTTT. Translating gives CASSYRQSGEAFF.

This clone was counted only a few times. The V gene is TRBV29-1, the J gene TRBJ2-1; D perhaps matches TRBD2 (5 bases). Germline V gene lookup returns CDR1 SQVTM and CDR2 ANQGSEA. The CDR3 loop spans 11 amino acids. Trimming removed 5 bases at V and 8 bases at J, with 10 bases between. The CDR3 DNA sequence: TGCAGCGTTAGGAGCGGCGATGAGCAGTTCTTC. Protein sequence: CSVRSGDEQFF.

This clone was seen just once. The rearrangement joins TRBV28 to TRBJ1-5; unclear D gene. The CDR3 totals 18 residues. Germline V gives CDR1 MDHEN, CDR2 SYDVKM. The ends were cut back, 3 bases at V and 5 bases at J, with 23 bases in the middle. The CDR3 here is CASSFRYHSLDFHQPQHF. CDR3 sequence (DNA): TGTGCCAGCAGTTTTAGATACCACAGCTTGGATTTTCATCAGCCCCAGCATTTT.